This is a list of T cell receptor beta chains from one sample in a study of cytomegalovirus exposure and HLA in healthy donors. Profiled with immunoSEQ multiplex PCR; TCRdb holds only in-frame clones, not every one. Seen here are about 90,000 clones, approximately 79% observed once, and the top ten hold approximately 3%. The sequenced material came from PBMCs. All receptors derive from a man aged 30-40 years in good health and CMV-seronegative. CDR3s include the opening cysteine and the closing phenylalanine or tryptophan. D genes are given only for firm matches. Clone size is given for some rows only: seen once, a few or many times, or a class if the clone is expanded.

j_call: TRBJ2-5
v_call: TRBV5-1
d_call: TRBD1
clone_size: once
cdr3_nt: TGCGCCAGCAGCTTGGTGGCAGGGGGTAGCCAAGAGACCCAGTACTTC
cdr3_aa: CASSLVAGGSQETQYF

j_call: TRBJ1-5
v_call: TRBV6-1
d_call: NA
clone_size: NA
cdr3_nt: TGTGCCAGCAGTACAGGGCCAAATCAGCCCCAGCATTTT
cdr3_aa: CASSTGPNQPQHF

j_call: TRBJ1-5
v_call: TRBV6-1
d_call: TRBD1
clone_size: NA
cdr3_nt: TGTGCCAGCAGGAGGACAGGCCTCGGGGATCAGCCCCAGCATTTT
cdr3_aa: CASRRTGLGDQPQHF

j_call: TRBJ1-5
v_call: TRBV19
d_call: NA
clone_size: NA
cdr3_nt: TGTGCCAGTAGCGATCAGCAGGGGAATCAGCCCCAGCATTTT
cdr3_aa: CASSDQQGNQPQHF

j_call: TRBJ1-6
v_call: TRBV15
d_call: TRBD1
clone_size: NA
cdr3_nt: TGTGCCACCAGCGGACAGGGAAAGTCACCCCTCCACTTT
cdr3_aa: CATSGQGKSPLHF

j_call: TRBJ1-1
v_call: TRBV30
d_call: NA
clone_size: NA
cdr3_nt: TGTGCCTGGACGGCCGGGGTGGTAACCGTGAACACTGAAGCTTTCTTT
cdr3_aa: CAWTAGVVTVNTEAFF

j_call: TRBJ1-5
v_call: TRBV19
d_call: NA
clone_size: few
cdr3_nt: TGTGCCAGTAGTAGCGACAGGAGCAATCAGCCCCAGCATTTT
cdr3_aa: CASSSDRSNQPQHF

j_call: TRBJ2-5
v_call: TRBV27
d_call: NA
clone_size: NA
cdr3_nt: TGTGCCAGCCGTCGGAGAGAGACCCAGTACTTC
cdr3_aa: CASRRRETQYF

j_call: TRBJ2-2
v_call: TRBV5-1
d_call: TRBD2
clone_size: NA
cdr3_nt: TGCGCCAGCAGCTTGGCTGCTAGCGGGATGTTCGCGAACACCGGGGAGCTGTTTTTT
cdr3_aa: CASSLAASGMFANTGELFF

j_call: TRBJ2-1
v_call: TRBV6-5
d_call: NA
clone_size: NA
cdr3_nt: TGTGCCAGCAGTTACTCGCCAGTCTCCTACAATGAGCAGTTCTTC
cdr3_aa: CASSYSPVSYNEQFF